These 23 T cell receptor beta chains were sequenced from one sample in a study of T cell repertoires in cytomegalovirus infection. TCRdb analysed the reads with MiXCR anew, one entry per CDR3 protein. The sample shows tens of thousands of distinct CDR3 sequences, 20% to 25% of them seen only once. Their antigens remain unidentified. Sequenced material: PBMCs, sequenced either directly or after in vitro stimulation (not recorded which). The source is a human donor in good health (CMV status not recorded). Some clones in this sample may be carry-over from other donors' samples.

The CDR3 loop reads CASSPRDAAKEKLFF. CDR3 coding DNA: TGTGCCAGTAGTCCTCGTGATGCAGCGAAAGAAAAACTGTTTTTT. The rearrangement links TRBV19 to TRBJ1-4; D unresolved. V lost 5 bases and J 8 bases, leaving 18 bases between the germline ends. The germline V gene has CDR1 LNHDA and CDR2 SQIVND (reference sequence). The CDR3 totals 15 residues.

This clonotype was found a few times. DNA for the CDR3: TGCAGTGCTTCCACAGGGGGTAGCGGGAGGGCCGTGGGAGAGCAGTACTTC. This sequence encodes CSASTGGSGRAVGEQYF. This chain connects TRBV20-1 to TRBJ2-7; TRBD2 matches at 11 bases. The trim removed 5 bases at V and 7 bases at J, leaving 19 bases unmatched. CDR1 DFQATT and CDR2 SNEGSKA come from the germline V gene (reference sequence). CDR3 length equals 17 residues.

This clonotype was seen only once. The chain carries TRBV5-6 and TRBJ2-2; D call uncertain. Trimming took 0 bases from V and 6 from J, leaving 6 bases between them. The germline gives CDR1 SGHDT, CDR2 YYEEEE. The CDR3 runs 13 residues. The CDR3 nucleotides read TGTGCCAGCAGCTTGGGCGGCGCCGGGGAGCTGTTTTTT. Its protein is CASSLGGAGELFF.

The CDR3 bases are TGTGCCAGCAGTGAATTTGAAGGTTCACCCCTCCACTTT. This translates into CASSEFEGSPLHF. V usage is TRBV6-2 or TRBV6-3 and J usage is TRBJ1-6; D unclear. The V and J ends lost 5 bases and 9 bases respectively, with 11 bases between them. CDR1 and CDR2 (germline): MNHEY, SVGEGT. This CDR3 region has 13 residues.

This clonotype was detected a few times. The V call is TRBV6-5, the J call TRBJ2-5, with TRBD1 matching over 8 bases. The CDR3 covers 14 residues. V was pared by 1 base and J by 4 bases, with 2 bases of the junction left unmatched. The V gene's germline CDR1 is MNHEY and CDR2 SVGAGI. The chain's CDR3 is CASSYYQGAETQYF. CDR3 coding DNA: TGTGCCAGCAGTTACTACCAGGGGGCAGAGACCCAGTACTTC.

This clonotype was counted only a few times. The chain recombines TRBV2 with TRBJ2-7, with TRBD2 as a possible D gene (6 bases). Germline values: CDR1 SNHLY, CDR2 FYNNEI. Between the trimmed V and J ends, which lost 6 bases and 4 bases, there was a span of 16 bases. The CDR3 is 14 amino acids. The CDR3 is CASREYTSRYEQYF. CDR3 bases: TGTGCCAGCAGGGAGTATACTAGCAGGTACGAGCAGTACTTC. The complete variable domain, with remaining parts taken from reference TRBV2 and TRBJ2-7, reads EPEVTQTPSHQVTQMGQEVILRCVPISNHLYFYWYRQILGQKVEFLVSFYNNEISEKSEIFDDQFSVERPDGSNFTLKIRSTKLEDSAMYFCASREYTSRYEQYFGPGTRLTVT.

This clonotype was seen a handful of times. The chain recombines TRBV6-1 with TRBJ2-3; D possibly uses TRBD1 or TRBD2 (5 bases each). The CDR3 is 13 amino acids. Trimming shortened V by 7 bases and J by 2 bases, and 10 bases separated the two germline ends. Germline CDR1 and CDR2: MNHNS and SASEGT. The CDR3 loop is CASTRGTTDTQYF. The CDR3 DNA sequence: TGTGCCAGCACCCGAGGGACCACAGATACGCAGTATTTT.

This clonotype has just a few counts. The chain recombines TRBV5-5 with TRBJ1-1; no clear D gene. Germline assignment: CDR1 SGHKS and CDR2 YYEKEE (reference sequence). The CDR3 spans 13 residues. Trimming shortened V by 4 bases and J by 5 bases, and 12 bases separated the two germline ends. CDR3 in DNA: TGTGCCAGCAGCATGGAGTGGGCAACTGAAGCTTTCTTT. As protein: CASSMEWATEAFF. Full variable domain (rest looked up from reference TRBV5-5 and TRBJ1-1): DAGVTQSPTHLIKTRGQQVTLRCSPISGHKSVSWYQQVLGQGPQFIFQYYEKEERGRGNFPDRFSARQFPNYSSELNVNALLLGDSALYLCASSMEWATEAFFGQGTRLTVV.

This chain links TRBV20-1 with TRBJ2-6; no clear D. CDR1 and CDR2 from the germline V gene are DFQATT and SNEGSKA (reference sequence). The CDR3 is 15 amino acids. Trimming cost V 1 base and J 0 bases, with 7 bases left between them. CDR3 protein: CSARVRNSGANVLTF. CDR3 nucleotide sequence: TGCAGTGCTAGAGTACGAAACTCTGGGGCCAACGTCCTGACTTTC.

The J gene is TRBJ1-5, the V gene TRBV20-1; the D gene is possibly TRBD1 (5 bases). Germline V lookup: CDR1 DFQATT, CDR2 SNEGSKA (reference sequence). The length of the CDR3 is 15 residues. Deletions cut 3 bases from V and 1 base from J, with 13 bases between. DNA for the CDR3: TGCAGTGCTAGTCGTCGGCAGGGCAGCAATCAGCCCCAGCATTTT. Residues: CSASRRQGSNQPQHF.

The chain carries TRBV11-2 and TRBJ2-3, with TRBD2 matching over 11 bases. This CDR3 has 18 amino acids. Losses at the gene ends were 4 bases for V and 2 bases for J; bases not matched to a gene: 11. In germline, CDR1 is SGHAT, CDR2 FQNNGV. DNA for the CDR3: TGTGCCAGCAGCTCCCGCCCGGGACTAGCGGATAACACAGATACGCAGTATTTT. Translating gives CASSSRPGLADNTDTQYF.

This clonotype was seen a few times. The CDR3 here is CASSYSKGYEQYF. Here the CDR3 DNA reads TGTGCCAGCAGTTACTCGAAAGGCTACGAGCAGTACTTC. This chain links TRBV6-6 with TRBJ2-7; D ambiguous. Germline CDR1 and CDR2: MNHNY and SVGAGI (reference sequence). The CDR3 covers 13 residues. The V end lost 0 bases, the J end lost 3 bases, and 6 bases lay between the germline ends.

The chain carries TRBV7-2 and TRBJ1-4; TRBD1 is a possible D gene (6 bases). Germline loops: CDR1 SGHTA, CDR2 FQGNSA. The CDR3 loop spans 15 amino acids. V was clipped by 5 bases and J by 3 bases, with 13 bases between them. In DNA, the CDR3 is TGTGCCAGCAGCGGACAGACAGGAGCTAATGAAAAACTGTTTTTT. The encoded protein is CASSGQTGANEKLFF. The whole variable domain, filled in from reference TRBV7-2 and TRBJ1-4, reads GAGVSQSPSNKVTEKGKDVELRCDPISGHTALYWYRQSLGQGLEFLIYFQGNSAPDKSGLPSDRFSAERTGGSVSTLTIQRTQQEDSAVYLCASSGQTGANEKLFFGSGTQLSVL.

This chain joins TRBV15 and TRBJ1-4; D ambiguous. V gave up 2 bases and J gave up 8 bases, with 15 bases separating them. The length of the CDR3 is 15 residues. The germline V gene encodes CDR1 LNHNV and CDR2 YYDKDF (reference sequence). The CDR3 DNA follows: TGTGCCACCAGCAGATCCTCGGGAGGAGGGGAAAAACTGTTTTTT. It codes for CATSRSSGGGEKLFF.

This clonotype was detected only a few times. This chain links TRBV6-2 or TRBV6-3 with TRBJ2-3; weak D call: TRBD2 (6 bases). The CDR3 runs to 13 residues. The V gene's germline CDR1 is MNHEY and CDR2 SVGEGT. The V end lost 10 bases, the J end lost 3 bases, and 14 bases lay between the germline ends. The CDR3 here is CATRDSGTDTQYF. The CDR3 DNA sequence: TGTGCCACCCGGGACTCCGGTACAGATACGCAGTATTTT.

The chain is built from TRBV6-5 and TRBJ1-2, with D unclear. This CDR3 region has 13 residues. Germline CDR1 and CDR2: MNHEY and SVGAGI. Trimming stripped 6 bases from V and 2 bases from J, with 10 bases between. CDR3 nucleotide sequence: TGTGCCAGCAGGAGGACTGCCAACTATGGCTACACCTTC. Protein: CASRRTANYGYTF.

The chain employs TRBV7-2 and TRBJ2-7; D is possibly TRBD1 or TRBD2 (5 bases each). This CDR3 is built from 15 residues. Looked up from germline, CDR1 is SGHTA and CDR2 is FQGNSA. Trimming removed 3 bases at V and 0 bases at J, with 12 bases between. The DNA for the CDR3 is TGTGCCAGCAGCTTTGGGACCACCAGCTCCTACGAGCAGTACTTC. Protein: CASSFGTTSSYEQYF. Combining the CDR3 with reference TRBV7-2 and TRBJ2-7 gives the whole variable domain GAGVSQSPSNKVTEKGKDVELRCDPISGHTALYWYRQSLGQGLEFLIYFQGNSAPDKSGLPSDRFSAERTGGSVSTLTIQRTQQEDSAVYLCASSFGTTSSYEQYFGPGTRLTVT.

This clonotype was seen a handful of times. The chain employs TRBV2 and TRBJ2-4, with D possibly called TRBD1 or TRBD2 (5 bases each). This CDR3 has 15 residues. Germline CDR1 is SNHLY and CDR2 is FYNNEI. V was cut by 2 bases and J by 6 bases, with 14 bases left in between. The CDR3 DNA follows: TGTGCCAGCAGTGAACAGGGCCTAGCCGGAAACATTCAGTACTTC. Translating it yields CASSEQGLAGNIQYF.

The rearrangement links TRBV19 to TRBJ2-5; maybe TRBD1 (6 bases). The CDR3 is made up of 16 amino acids. The germline V gene encodes CDR1 LNHDA and CDR2 SQIVND (reference sequence). Trimming took off 2 bases at V and 0 bases at J, with 13 bases between the two ends. CDR3 sequence (DNA): TGTGCCAGTAGTATACAGCCGGGACAAAACCAAGAGACCCAGTACTTC. It codes for CASSIQPGQNQETQYF.

V and J are TRBV13 and TRBJ2-1; either TRBD1 or TRBD2 may fit D (5 bases each). Looked up from germline, CDR1 is PRHDT and CDR2 is FYEKMQ (reference sequence). The V gene lost 0 bases and the J gene lost 0 bases, with 12 bases spanning the gap. This CDR3 has 17 residues. The CDR3 here is CASSLGGGGSSYNEQFF. The DNA for the CDR3 is TGTGCCAGCAGCTTAGGTGGTGGGGGATCCTCCTACAATGAGCAGTTCTTC.

The J gene is TRBJ2-3, the V gene TRBV11-3; tentatively, D is TRBD1 or TRBD2 (5 bases each). There are 17 residues in the CDR3. Trimming took 5 bases from V and 4 from J, leaving 22 bases between them. Germline-derived CDR1 and CDR2 are SGHNT and YENEEA. The CDR3 is CASSPSGRALVPDTQYF. Written as DNA, the CDR3 is TGTGCCAGCAGCCCCTCGGGGCGGGCCCTTGTCCCAGATACGCAGTATTTT.

In this sample, this clonotype turned up many times. This chain uses TRBV4-1 with TRBJ2-5, with TRBD2 matching 11 bases. Germline V gene data show CDR1 as MGHRA and CDR2 as YSYEKL. V lost 0 bases, J lost 4 bases, and 4 bases stayed unmatched. This CDR3 has 16 residues. Here the CDR3 DNA reads TGCGCCAGCAGCCAAGAAGGGACTAGCGGCGGAGAGACCCAGTACTTC. It encodes CASSQEGTSGGETQYF.

The chain uses TRBV2 and TRBJ2-6; 7 bases are shared with TRBD1. Germline V gene sequence: CDR1 SNHLY, CDR2 FYNNEI. The CDR3 consists of 16 residues. V shed 6 bases and J 2 bases; nucleotides not matched to a gene: 7. The CDR3 loop reads CASSRGRGTGANVLTF. In DNA, the CDR3 is TGTGCCAGCAGCAGGGGGAGAGGGACTGGGGCCAACGTCCTGACTTTC.